These 23 T cell receptor beta chains originate from one sample sequenced in a study of blood T cell repertoires in COVID-19 (dated by TCRdb to the early 2020s). Library preparation employed the immunoSEQ multiplex PCR assay. TCRdb's version of the immuneACCESS table is confined to in-frame rearrangements and falls short of the full clone set. An unresolved V gene accounts for under half of the shortfall where checked; the remainder is of unknown origin. This sample has fewer than 250,000 clones in its table, and approximately 84% of those were observed once. Jointly, the top ten make up approximately 3% of the sample. The sequenced sample consisted of PBMCs or T cells enriched from blood (not recorded which). The receptors shown here come from a woman in her twenties or thirties who had recovered from COVID-19.

V usage is TRBV18 and J usage is TRBJ2-1; 8 bases agree with TRBD2. This CDR3 contains 17 residues. Germline V gene lookup returns CDR1 KGHSH and CDR2 LQKENI. V lost 2 bases, J lost 2 bases, and 8 bases stayed unmatched. This chain's CDR3 is CASSPGDAGGAYNEQFF. In nucleotides, the CDR3 is TGTGCCAGCTCACCAGGGGATGCGGGAGGCGCCTACAATGAGCAGTTCTTC. The variable domain in full, completed from reference TRBV18 and TRBJ2-1, reads NAGVMQNPRHLVRRRGQEARLRCSPMKGHSHVYWYRQLPEEGLKFMVYLQKENIIDESGMPKERFSAEFPKEGPSILRIQQVVRGDSAAYFCASSPGDAGGAYNEQFFGPGTRLTVL.

The chain links TRBV5-1 to TRBJ2-3, with TRBD1 matching over 7 bases. Germline loops: CDR1 SGHRS, CDR2 YFSETQ. This CDR3 comprises 16 residues. Trimming removed 2 bases from V and 1 base from J; junction bases left unmatched: 7. The CDR3 region has the DNA TGCGCCAGCAGCTTAACCACAGGGGCCGGCACAGATACGCAGTATTTT. It specifies CASSLTTGAGTDTQYF.

CDR3 residues: CATRTTGGAGSNQPQHF. The CDR3 DNA follows: TGTGCCACCCGCACTACAGGGGGCGCGGGTAGCAATCAGCCCCAGCATTTT. The chain recombines TRBV19 with TRBJ1-5, with 9 bases lining up with TRBD1. J gave up 0 bases and V 10 bases, and 13 bases lay outside the gene matches. Germline V gene lookup returns CDR1 LNHDA and CDR2 SQIVND (reference sequence). CDR3 size: 17 residues.

This clone appeared a few times. The CDR3 region has the DNA TGTGCCAGTAGTGTAATAGGTACGTCAAGCAGGGTTCGCGAGCAGTACTTC. Amino acids: CASSVIGTSSRVREQYF. This chain links TRBV19 with TRBJ2-7; TRBD1 might be the D (5 bases). This CDR3 is 17 amino acids long. Trimming cost V 5 bases and J 6 bases, with 26 bases left between them. The V gene's germline CDR1 is LNHDA and CDR2 SQIVND (reference sequence).

The J gene is TRBJ2-3, the V gene TRBV5-1; D gene unclear. The germline V gene encodes CDR1 SGHRS and CDR2 YFSETQ. The CDR3 sequence is 13 residues long. With 0 bases removed from V and 5 bases from J, the gap between germline ends came to 7 bases. In nucleotides, the CDR3 is TGCGCCAGCAGCTTGGTTACCGGAGATACGCAGTATTTT. Its translation is CASSLVTGDTQYF. The entire variable domain, with the rest obtained from reference TRBV5-1 and TRBJ2-3, is as follows: KAGVTQTPRYLIKTRGQQVTLSCSPISGHRSVSWYQQTPGQGLQFLFEYFSETQRNKGNFPGRFSGRQFSNSRSEMNVSTLELGDSALYLCASSLVTGDTQYFGPGTRLTVL.

The CDR3 nucleotides are TGTGCCAGCAGTTCTCTCCCAGGACAGGGGGATTTCCACTCCTCTGGGGCCAACGTCCTGACTTTC. Translating it yields CASSSLPGQGDFHSSGANVLTF. This chain uses TRBV28 with TRBJ2-6, with TRBD1 matching over 10 bases. V shed 4 bases and J 0 bases; nucleotides not matched to a gene: 18. The length of the CDR3 is 22 residues. The V gene's germline CDR1 is MDHEN and CDR2 SYDVKM.

This chain joins TRBV7-3 and TRBJ2-3; D is possibly TRBD2 (5 bases). Deletions cut 1 base from V and 8 bases from J, with 10 bases between. The CDR3 is 13 amino acids. The germline CDR1 and CDR2 sequences are SGHTA and FQGTGA. This CDR3 is CASSLRTPGTQYF. The CDR3 coding sequence is TGTGCCAGCAGCTTAAGGACTCCTGGTACGCAGTATTTT.

This chain links TRBV13 with TRBJ1-2; possibly TRBD1 for D (6 bases). V lost 5 bases and J lost 3, with 16 bases in between. Germline V gene lookup returns CDR1 PRHDT and CDR2 FYEKMQ (reference sequence). The CDR3 runs to 15 residues. In DNA, the CDR3 is TGTGCCAGCAGCCCACTGGGCGGGGGCTACTATGGCTACACCTTC. This encodes CASSPLGGGYYGYTF.

The V gene is TRBV5-3, the J gene TRBJ2-2; 7 bases line up with TRBD2. TRBV5-3 is an ORF; its function is uncertain. V gave up 1 base and J gave up 7 bases; unmatched junction bases: 10. The CDR3 totals 16 residues. CDR3 nucleotide sequence: TGTGCCAGAAGCTTGTCGCCTAGCGGACGAGGCGGGGAGCTGTTTTTT. It is translated as CARSLSPSGRGGELFF.

This chain uses TRBV5-6 with TRBJ1-2; no firm D call. CDR1 SGHDT and CDR2 YYEEEE come from the germline V gene. The CDR3 is 15 amino acids. V lost 1 base and J lost 4, with 14 bases in between. The CDR3 nucleotides read TGTGCCAGCAGCTTGCTAAATGTAGGAGTCTATGGCTACACCTTC. This translates into CASSLLNVGVYGYTF.

The rearrangement uses TRBV21-1 and TRBJ1-6; the table names TRBD1, a call not compared with the DNA. TRBV21-1 constitutes a pseudogene. CDR3 length: 15 residues. This chain's CDR3 is CAIFFSGTGGSPLHF. CDR3 sequence (DNA): TGTGCCATCTTTTTTTCCGGGACAGGCGGTTCACCCCTCCACTTT.

This clone showed up just a few times. V gene TRBV15 combines with J gene TRBJ2-1; TRBD1 matches 8 bases. J was trimmed by 7 bases and V by 0 bases; bases with no gene match: 11. CDR3 size: 17 residues. CDR1 and CDR2 (germline): LNHNV, YYDKDF (reference sequence). In DNA form, the CDR3 reads TGTGCCACCAGCAGAGATGGAGGACAGGGTCGAAGAAATGAGCAGTTCTTC. Its translation is CATSRDGGQGRRNEQFF.

The chain couples TRBV2 to TRBJ1-5; 9 bases agree with TRBD1. The germline V gene has CDR1 SNHLY and CDR2 FYNNEI. CDR3 length: 18 amino acids. The V and J ends lost 5 bases and 1 base, in that order; junction bases with no gene match: 12. The DNA of the CDR3 is TGTGCCAGCAGTAACTCCGACAGGGGGGATGACAGCAATCAGCCCCAGCATTTT. Translating gives CASSNSDRGDDSNQPQHF.

The J gene is TRBJ1-5, the V gene TRBV27, with D tentatively TRBD1 (5 bases). V was shortened by 6 bases and J by 5 bases, with 17 bases between the two germline ends. CDR1 is MNHEY and CDR2 is SMNVEV in the germline V gene (reference sequence). This CDR3 spans 15 amino acids. The DNA of the CDR3 is TGTGCCAGCAGAGCGGGGCCCCAGGTTTATCAGCCCCAGCATTTT. It translates to CASRAGPQVYQPQHF.

CDR3 DNA sequence: TGTGCCAGCAGCTTGGGACAATACACCGGGGAGCTGTTTTTT. This sequence encodes CASSLGQYTGELFF. This sequence joins TRBV5-6 and TRBJ2-2; D remains unclear. Trimming took off 0 bases at V and 3 bases at J, with 6 bases between the two ends. The CDR3 is 14 residues long. Germline lookup yields CDR1 SGHDT and CDR2 YYEEEE.

V and J are TRBV3-1 (or the pseudogene TRBV3-2) and TRBJ2-7, with a weak D call TRBD1 (5 bases). Germline V lookup: CDR1 LGHDT, CDR2 YNNKEL (reference sequence). V was shortened by 1 base and J by 3 bases, with 10 bases between the two germline ends. This CDR3 region has 14 residues. The CDR3 here is CASSQGVQGYEQYV. CDR3 sequence (DNA): TGTGCCAGCAGCCAAGGGGTTCAGGGCTACGAGCAGTACGTC.

The chain links TRBV5-6 to TRBJ1-3, with D unclear. The CDR3 extends over 16 amino acids. Germline V CDR1 and CDR2: SGHDT, YYEEEE. V dropped 1 base and J dropped 3 bases, with 14 bases sitting between them. The CDR3 DNA is TGTGCCAGCAGCTTGCTCCGGGGTTTATATGGAAACACCATATATTTT. Amino acid sequence: CASSLLRGLYGNTIYF. Drawing the rest from reference TRBV5-6 and TRBJ1-3, the complete variable domain is DAGVTQSPTHLIKTRGQQVTLRCSPKSGHDTVSWYQQALGQGPQFIFQYYEEEERQRGNFPDRFSGHQFPNYSSELNVNALLLGDSALYLCASSLLRGLYGNTIYFGEGSWLTVV.

The CDR3 region has the DNA TGTGCCAGTAGCCGACCGGGACTAGACACCGGGGAGCTGTTTTTT. Encoded protein: CASSRPGLDTGELFF. The V and J genes are TRBV19 and TRBJ2-2, with TRBD2 matching 8 bases. The CDR3 loop spans 15 amino acids. Germline CDR1 reads LNHDA; CDR2 reads SQIVND (reference sequence). The junction had 6 bases not matched to a gene; V was cut back by 6 bases and J by 3 bases.

The gene calls are TRBV5-1 and TRBJ2-1, with D unresolved. Germline V gene sequence: CDR1 SGHRS, CDR2 YFSETQ. This CDR3 has 14 residues. Trimming took 0 bases from V and 7 from J, leaving 11 bases between them. The CDR3 DNA sequence: TGCGCCAGCAGCTTGGTTAGTTTCGGGAATGAGCAGTTCTTC. Encoded protein: CASSLVSFGNEQFF. The full variable domain, rest sourced from reference TRBV5-1 and TRBJ2-1, is KAGVTQTPRYLIKTRGQQVTLSCSPISGHRSVSWYQQTPGQGLQFLFEYFSETQRNKGNFPGRFSGRQFSNSRSEMNVSTLELGDSALYLCASSLVSFGNEQFFGPGTRLTVL.

The chain recombines TRBV2 with TRBJ2-7; D ambiguous. Germline V gene data show CDR1 as SNHLY and CDR2 as FYNNEI. The CDR3 has 12 amino acids. The V gene lost 7 bases and the J gene lost 5 bases, with 12 bases spanning the gap. DNA of the CDR3: TGTGCCAGCACTGCTGACTCGCACGAGCAGTACTTC. Amino acid sequence: CASTADSHEQYF.

This sequence joins TRBV18 and TRBJ2-5; TRBD2 is a possible D gene (5 bases). The CDR3 runs to 14 residues. V was shortened by 3 bases and J by 2 bases, with 10 bases between the two germline ends. CDR1 and CDR2 (germline): KGHSH, LQKENI. CDR3 DNA: TGTGCCAGCTCACCTCGTCGGGGTCAAGAGACCCAGTACTTC. Translated: CASSPRRGQETQYF.

The CDR3 loop reads CASSHAGTNTGELFF. CDR3 nucleotide sequence: TGCGCCAGCAGCCATGCCGGGACAAACACCGGGGAGCTGTTTTTT. The V call is TRBV4-1, the J call TRBJ2-2, with D possibly being TRBD1 (6 bases). CDR1 MGHRA and CDR2 YSYEKL come from the germline V gene. Deletions cut 3 bases from V and 2 bases from J, with 10 bases between. The CDR3 loop spans 15 amino acids.

V usage is TRBV7-9 and J usage is TRBJ2-1; D may be TRBD2 (6 bases). Germline V CDR1 and CDR2: SEHNR, FQNEAQ (reference sequence). With 3 bases removed from V and 4 bases from J, the gap between germline ends came to 10 bases. CDR3 size: 14 residues. CDR3 amino acids: CASSLEEGYNEQFF. The CDR3 DNA follows: TGTGCCAGCAGCTTGGAGGAGGGATACAATGAGCAGTTCTTC.